These 11 T cell receptor beta chains were all obtained from the same sample, sequenced in a study of blood T cell repertoires in COVID-19. The repertoire was sequenced with immunoSEQ multiplex PCR; TCRdb's copy has only in-frame clones and lacks some. The sample has a few hundred thousand clones, around 92% seen once. Material: peripheral blood. The receptors stem from a man in his forties with acute or convalescent COVID-19.

This clone has just a few counts. The rearrangement links TRBV9 to TRBJ1-3; TRBD1 matches at 10 bases. Germline CDR1 and CDR2: SGDLS and YYNGEE. The V and J ends lost 4 bases and 2 bases, in that order; junction bases with no gene match: 6. The CDR3 spans 16 residues. In nucleotides, the CDR3 is TGTGCCAGCAGCTCTCGGACAGGGGGGGCTGGAAACACCATATATTTT. As protein: CASSSRTGGAGNTIYF. Combining the CDR3 with reference TRBV9 and TRBJ1-3 gives the whole variable domain DSGVTQTPKHLITATGQRVTLRCSPRSGDLSVYWYQQSLDQGLQFLIQYYNGEERAKGNILERFSAQQFPDLHSELNLSSLELGDSALYFCASSSRTGGAGNTIYFGEGSWLTVV.

The V call is TRBV7-3, the J call TRBJ1-2, with a possible D match to TRBD1 (6 bases). Germline V gene sequence: CDR1 SGHTA, CDR2 FQGTGA. The CDR3 has 13 residues. V dropped 5 bases and J dropped 6 bases, with 13 bases sitting between them. CDR3 loop: CASSPGAGDGYTF. CDR3 in DNA: TGTGCCAGCAGCCCCGGGGCAGGGGATGGCTACACCTTC.

The chain recombines TRBV28 with TRBJ1-5; D is possibly TRBD1 (6 bases). Per the germline V gene, CDR1 is MDHEN and CDR2 is SYDVKM. This CDR3 is 16 amino acids long. Trimming removed 3 bases at V and 4 bases at J, with 16 bases between. The CDR3 sequence is CASSFRSGHRNQPQHF. Here the CDR3 DNA reads TGTGCCAGCAGTTTCAGGTCGGGACACAGAAATCAGCCCCAGCATTTT.

The chain combines TRBV28 with TRBJ2-7; D is ambiguous. The CDR3 runs to 14 residues. CDR1 and CDR2 (germline): MDHEN, SYDVKM. Trimming pared 6 bases from V and 3 bases from J, leaving 15 bases between. This chain's CDR3 is CASSRSGTFYEQYF. In DNA form, the CDR3 reads TGTGCCAGCAGCCGCTCAGGAACCTTCTACGAGCAGTACTTC.

The rearrangement joins TRBV5-1 to TRBJ2-7; 7 bases line up with TRBD1. The CDR3 loop spans 14 amino acids. Per germline, CDR1 SGHRS and CDR2 YFSETQ. V was clipped by 6 bases and J by 7 bases; unmatched bases: 13. The CDR3 sequence: CASNLEQGLGEQYF. The CDR3 coding sequence is TGCGCCAGCAATCTGGAACAGGGGCTAGGTGAGCAGTACTTC.

This clone was counted between two and nine times. The CDR3 DNA reads TGTGCCAGCAGTTACTCGGGGAGTGAAGCTTTCTTT. As protein: CASSYSGSEAFF. The rearrangement links TRBV6-5 to TRBJ1-1, with D unresolved. The CDR3 totals 12 residues. V was clipped by 0 bases and J by 7 bases, with 6 bases between them. CDR1 and CDR2 (germline): MNHEY, SVGAGI.

This chain connects TRBV6-2 or TRBV6-3 to TRBJ1-1; 7 positions match TRBD1. The CDR3 contains 15 residues. The germline V gene has CDR1 MNHEY and CDR2 SVGEGT. The J segment lost 4 bases and the V segment lost 0 bases, leaving 5 bases of the junction unmatched. The CDR3 is CASSYSGTVSTEAFF. The CDR3 DNA follows: TGTGCCAGCAGTTACTCCGGGACAGTGAGCACTGAAGCTTTCTTT.

The chain joins TRBV7-9 to TRBJ2-1, with a tentative D call TRBD2 (5 bases). Looked up from germline, CDR1 is SEHNR and CDR2 is FQNEAQ (reference sequence). CDR3 length equals 17 residues. Trimming removed 1 base from V and 0 bases from J, with 13 bases in between. The chain's CDR3 is CASSLGGRGSSYNEQFF. Written as DNA, the CDR3 is TGTGCCAGCAGCTTAGGAGGGCGCGGTAGCTCCTACAATGAGCAGTTCTTC.

The chain employs TRBV7-8 and TRBJ2-5; 10 nucleotides align to TRBD1. Germline CDR1 and CDR2: SGHVS and FQNEAQ. V trimming: 5 bases; J trimming: 5 bases; junction bases outside the gene matches: 14. CDR3 length: 17 amino acids. For the CDR3, the DNA is TGTGCCAGCAGCGACTACACCGGGACAGGGGTTATGGAGACCCAGTACTTC. Residues: CASSDYTGTGVMETQYF.

This chain links TRBV3-1 (or the pseudogene TRBV3-2) with TRBJ2-7; possibly TRBD2 for D (6 bases). From germline, CDR1 is LGHDT and CDR2 YNNKEL (reference sequence). The CDR3 loop spans 16 amino acids. V was clipped by 4 bases and J by 1 base, with 17 bases between them. The CDR3 DNA follows: TGTGCCAGCAGCCCGGGGGACTCAGCCTCTTCCTACGAGCAGTACTTC. Its translation is CASSPGDSASSYEQYF.

The V gene is TRBV28, the J gene TRBJ1-1; D unresolved. CDR1 is MDHEN and CDR2 is SYDVKM in the germline V gene. The CDR3 has 14 residues. Trimming cost V 6 bases and J 10 bases, with 21 bases left between them. The CDR3 coding sequence is TGTGCCAGCAGCTCACCTAGTGAGTCTCTGGGAGCTTTCTTT. This translates into CASSSPSESLGAFF.